This TCR beta chain was observed in a study of T cell repertoires in cytomegalovirus infection. TCRdb reanalysed the reads using MiXCR and keeps one entry per CDR3 protein. The table includes around 320,000 distinct CDR3 sequences, more than 9% detected once. This clonotype was observed at least ten times. Germline-derived CDR1 and CDR2 are MDHEN and SYDVKM. J was trimmed by 4 bases and V by 5 bases; bases with no gene match: 7. This CDR3 has 14 residues. Source material: PBMCs. The J gene is TRBJ1-1, the V gene TRBV28, with 7 bases aligning to TRBD1. The receptor was derived from a human donor in good health (CMV status not recorded). Some clones in this sample may be carry-over from other donors' samples. The CDR3 nucleotides read TGTGCCAGCAGTCCCTCCCAGGGGGGCACTGAAGCTTTCTTT. Its translation: CASSPSQGGTEAFF.